This record looks at one T cell receptor (beta chain) sequence and its context. Its specificity is not known. Adult Caucasians living in Nashville, Tennessee made up all of the donors. Sequencing used immunoSEQ multiplex PCR; TCRdb keeps in-frame clones, though not all of them. Found here are hundreds of thousands of clones, roughly 97% of them singletons; the top ten hold about 0.06%. The data were obtained in a study of shared clonotypes between healthy human individuals. Study conclusions and caveats: Sequencing depth was expected to affect clonotype sharing among donors. A limitation of the genetic and exposure-history diversity represented arose from few donors.

This CDR3 is built from 16 residues. Trimming shortened V by 1 base and J by 8 bases, and 20 bases separated the two germline ends. Germline-derived CDR1 and CDR2 are SGHDN and FVKESK. This receptor was obtained from a woman in her 30s in good health. Sequencing was performed on naive CD4+ T cells sorted from blood. This sample's subset: CD45RA+ positively selected. This chain connects TRBV14 to TRBJ1-2; D may be TRBD1 (5 bases). In nucleotides, the CDR3 is TGTGCCAGCAGCCAAGGATTTTTGGGGGATCGCCGAGGCTACACCTTC. Translation: CASSQGFLGDRRGYTF. Full variable domain (remainder filled in from reference TRBV14 and TRBJ1-2): EAGVTQFPSHSVIEKGQTVTLRCDPISGHDNLYWYRRVMGKEIKFLLHFVKESKQDESGMPNNRFLAERTGGTYSTLKVQPAELEDSGVYFCASSQGFLGDRRGYTFGSGTRLTVV.